Each of the 21 T cell receptor beta chains below was sequenced from the same sample in a study of T cells in Graves' hyperthyroidism and ophthalmopathy. Amplified TCR beta CDR3 regions derived from RNA transcripts. TCR CDR3 regions were first amplified by RT-PCR with HTBI primers. TCRdb re-derived calls from the multiplex PCR reads in MiXCR, one entry per CDR3 protein. This sample has hundreds of thousands of distinct CDR3 sequences; roughly 22% occur once, and the top ten carry around 60%. Sample: blood. These receptors all come from a man younger than 45 with Graves' ophthalmopathy.

The chain joins TRBV24-1 to TRBJ2-2; no firm D call. The ends were cut back, 9 bases at V and 4 bases at J, with 8 bases in the middle. Germline CDR1 and CDR2: KGHDR and SFDVKD. The CDR3 is 12 amino acids. CDR3 amino acids: CATSGSTGELFF. CDR3 bases: TGTGCCACCTCCGGTTCCACCGGGGAGCTGTTTTTT.

The V and J genes are TRBV11-3 and TRBJ2-2; 11 bases map to TRBD2. The CDR3 extends over 20 amino acids. Germline V CDR1 and CDR2: SGHNT, YENEEA. Unmatched junction bases numbered 16, after V lost 5 bases and J lost 2 bases. The CDR3 region is CASSPSSGTSGSFNTGELFF. CDR3 coding DNA: TGTGCCAGCAGCCCATCGTCCGGGACTAGCGGAAGCTTTAACACCGGGGAGCTGTTTTTT.

This rearrangement joins TRBV20-1 to TRBJ1-1, with a possible D match to TRBD1 (5 bases). Germline CDR1 and CDR2: DFQATT and SNEGSKA (reference sequence). V gave up 3 bases and J gave up 3 bases, with 14 bases separating them. The CDR3 covers 14 residues. The chain's CDR3 is CSASSRTSYTEAFF. The DNA for the CDR3 is TGCAGTGCTAGTTCTCGGACATCATACACTGAAGCTTTCTTT.

This clonotype occurred many times. CDR3 coding DNA: TGTGCCAGCAGTCGGACTAGCGGGTACTACGAGCAGTACTTC. Protein product: CASSRTSGYYEQYF. The chain links TRBV7-9 to TRBJ2-7, with TRBD2 matching 11 bases. V was pared by 6 bases and J by 3 bases, with 4 bases of the junction left unmatched. Germline values: CDR1 SEHNR, CDR2 FQNEAQ (reference sequence). CDR3 length: 14 amino acids.

Ten or more counts support this clonotype. V usage is TRBV28 and J usage is TRBJ1-1, with 10 bases identical to TRBD1. The ends lost 10 bases at V and 2 bases at J; junction bases unmatched: 13. Germline CDR1 reads MDHEN; CDR2 reads SYDVKM. This CDR3 comprises 16 residues. CDR3 DNA sequence: TGTGCCATCAACCCCGGGACAGGGGCCACCAACACTGAAGCTTTCTTT. Its protein product is CAINPGTGATNTEAFF.

This clonotype was seen repeatedly, ten times or more. This chain uses TRBV3-1 with TRBJ1-1; D is uncertain. The CDR3 consists of 12 residues. Germline V gene sequence: CDR1 LGHDT, CDR2 YNNKEL (reference sequence). The ends were cut back, 3 bases at V and 5 bases at J, with 7 bases in the middle. The CDR3 spells CASSQGLTEAFF. DNA of the CDR3: TGTGCCAGCAGCCAGGGTTTAACTGAAGCTTTCTTT.

This rearrangement joins TRBV3-1 to TRBJ1-6; D is undetermined. This CDR3 has 13 residues. Looked up from germline, CDR1 is LGHDT and CDR2 is YNNKEL (reference sequence). Trimming left V 2 bases short and J 11 bases short, with 10 bases between. The CDR3 here is CASSQKSGTPLHF. The CDR3 nucleotides are TGTGCCAGCAGCCAAAAGTCGGGTACACCCCTCCACTTT.

In this sample, this clonotype turned up a few times. The chain has TRBV30 and TRBJ1-1; D may be TRBD1 (6 bases). With 0 bases removed from V and 5 bases from J, the gap between germline ends came to 16 bases. The CDR3 is made up of 15 amino acids. The V gene's germline CDR1 is GTSNPN and CDR2 SVGIG (reference sequence). The CDR3 region has the DNA TGTGCCTGGAGTGTACTTAACGGACAGATAACTGAAGCTTTCTTT. Amino acids: CAWSVLNGQITEAFF.

The chain carries TRBV20-1 and TRBJ1-4, with TRBD1 matching 8 bases. CDR1 and CDR2 from the germline V gene are DFQATT and SNEGSKA (reference sequence). The CDR3 runs 15 residues. J gave up 8 bases and V 0 bases, and 8 bases lay outside the gene matches. Here the CDR3 reads CSARDLRGREEKLFF. The CDR3 bases are TGCAGTGCTAGAGATCTCAGGGGGCGGGAGGAAAAACTGTTTTTT.

The rearrangement uses TRBV12-3 or TRBV12-4 and TRBJ2-3; D is ambiguous. V lost 7 bases and J lost 8, with 13 bases in between. CDR3 length: 12 residues. CDR3 sequence (DNA): TGTGCCAGCACCACCCCTTGGGGTACGCAGTATTTT. Translated, it gives CASTTPWGTQYF.

This clonotype was seen only a few times. The CDR3 sequence: CASSYLFRGTAPSYNEQFF. The CDR3 DNA sequence: TGTGCCAGCAGTTACTTGTTTCGCGGGACCGCGCCCTCCTACAATGAGCAGTTCTTC. The rearrangement links TRBV6-6 to TRBJ2-1; the D gene is possibly TRBD2 (6 bases). With 1 base removed from V and 0 bases from J, the gap between germline ends came to 19 bases. Germline lookup yields CDR1 MNHNY and CDR2 SVGAGI (reference sequence). CDR3 length: 19 amino acids.

This clonotype was picked up a small number of times. V usage is TRBV2 and J usage is TRBJ1-5; tentatively, D is TRBD1 (6 bases). CDR3 length: 15 amino acids. V was shortened by 2 bases and J by 1 base, with 9 bases between the two germline ends. CDR1 is SNHLY and CDR2 is FYNNEI in the germline V gene. The DNA for the CDR3 is TGTGCCAGCAGTGAAAGGGGGGCAAGCAATCAGCCCCAGCATTTT. Translating gives CASSERGASNQPQHF.

The rearrangement links TRBV6-2 or TRBV6-3 to TRBJ1-5, with 7 bases matching TRBD1. Germline CDR1 is MNHEY and CDR2 is SVGEGT. Trimming at V came to 2 bases and at J to 4 bases, leaving 8 bases not matched to a gene. This CDR3 is built from 16 residues. For the CDR3, the DNA is TGTGCCAGCAGTTACAGGCAGGGGGTCGGGAATCAGCCCCAGCATTTT. Translation: CASSYRQGVGNQPQHF.

The chain links TRBV7-2 to TRBJ2-5; the match to TRBD2 covers 11 bases. J was trimmed by 4 bases and V by 5 bases; bases with no gene match: 9. Germline loops: CDR1 SGHTA, CDR2 FQGNSA. CDR3 length equals 16 residues. CDR3 nucleotides: TGTGCCAGCAGCGCCTTTAGCGGGAGGGCCCGAGAGACCCAGTACTTC. This codes for CASSAFSGRARETQYF.

Turning to this clonotype: The conserved phenylalanine or tryptophan is not found at the CDR3 terminus, so this likely reflects a read error. The chain combines TRBV11-2 with TRBJ1-1; perhaps TRBD1 as D (6 bases). CDR1 SGHAT and CDR2 FQNNGV come from the germline V gene. The length of the CDR3 is 14 residues. Trimming left V 5 bases short and J 0 bases short, with 10 bases between. The CDR3 DNA sequence: TGTGCCAGCAGCCGAGACAGGCTGAACACTGAAGCTTTCTTG. Translated, it gives CASSRDRLNTEAFL.

This clonotype was seen ten or more times. This rearrangement joins TRBV3-1 to TRBJ2-1, with D uncertain. This CDR3 comprises 15 residues. Looked up from germline, CDR1 is LGHDT and CDR2 is YNNKEL (reference sequence). V lost 0 bases, J lost 2 bases, and 8 bases lay in between. Here the CDR3 DNA reads TGTGCCAGCAGCCAAGATCTCCTCCCCTACAATGAGCAGTTCTTC. It yields the protein CASSQDLLPYNEQFF.

This clonotype was counted only a few times. This chain connects TRBV20-1 to TRBJ2-7; 11 nucleotides line up with TRBD2. Unmatched junction bases numbered 5, after V lost 5 bases and J lost 5 bases. The CDR3 totals 13 residues. The V gene's germline CDR1 is DFQATT and CDR2 SNEGSKA (reference sequence). The CDR3 nucleotides read TGCAGTGCTCAGACTAGCGGGACCGACGAGCAGTACTTC. This gives the protein CSAQTSGTDEQYF.

This clonotype was counted only a few times. CDR3 loop: CASSGGLAGRNEQFF. As DNA, the CDR3 is TGCGCCAGCAGTGGGGGACTAGCGGGGAGGAATGAGCAGTTCTTC. V usage is TRBV10-1 and J usage is TRBJ2-1, with TRBD2 identical over 13 bases. Germline V lookup: CDR1 WNHNN, CDR2 SYGVQD (reference sequence). The V gene end was trimmed by 4 bases and the J gene end by 7 bases; junction bases not matched to a gene: 4. CDR3 length: 15 amino acids.

This clonotype was detected a few times. The chain links TRBV7-2 to TRBJ1-5, with D hard to call. Germline V gene lookup returns CDR1 SGHTA and CDR2 FQGNSA. This CDR3 has 14 residues. Trimming left V 4 bases short and J 5 bases short, with 12 bases between. CDR3 coding DNA: TGTGCCAGCAGCTCGCTAGTTCGGGATCAGCCCCAGCATTTT. This encodes CASSSLVRDQPQHF.

There are a few counts of this clonotype. The chain has TRBV7-3 and TRBJ2-3, with 7 nucleotides matching TRBD2. Trimming cost V 1 base and J 5 bases; bases outside gene matches: 12. Germline CDR1 is SGHTA and CDR2 is FQGTGA. This CDR3 has 17 amino acids. CDR3 bases: TGTGCCAGCAGCTTAAACCCTAGTGCGGGAGCGGTAGATACGCAGTATTTT. Translation: CASSLNPSAGAVDTQYF.

This clonotype came up a few times. V is TRBV28 and J is TRBJ2-7; 10 positions match TRBD2. The V gene's germline CDR1 is MDHEN and CDR2 SYDVKM. The trim removed 4 bases at V and 0 bases at J, leaving 6 bases unmatched. CDR3 size: 16 residues. The CDR3 reads CASSSGASGSSYEQYF. The CDR3, as DNA: TGTGCCAGCAGTTCCGGGGCTAGCGGGAGCTCCTACGAGCAGTACTTC.